The sequence of this T cell receptor beta chain was determined in a study of blood T cell repertoires in COVID-19. Profiling relied on immunoSEQ multiplex PCR, and the TCRdb table lists in-frame clones only, not all of them. The sample has roughly 230,000 clones; under 90% are singletons. The J segment lost 5 bases and the V segment lost 6 bases, leaving 4 bases of the junction unmatched. Germline CDR1 reads SNHLY; CDR2 reads FYNNEI. CDR3 size: 13 residues. The sample comprised PBMCs or T cells enriched from blood (not recorded which). The sequence derives from a woman aged 30 to 39 with acute COVID-19. The rearrangement joins TRBV2 to TRBJ2-7; TRBD1 agrees at 10 bases. CDR3 sequence reads: CASSRDRGNEQYF. The CDR3, as DNA: TGTGCCAGCAGCCGGGACAGGGGCAACGAGCAGTACTTC.